The rows below give T cell receptor beta chains drawn from one sample of a study of early stage breast cancer tumors. The table came from immunoSEQ multiplex PCR; TCRdb's copy has only in-frame clones and leaves some out. The sample contains approximately 14,000 clones, less than 85% of which appear only once. The sample taken for sequencing was normal breast tissue next to the tumor. Receptor source: a person under 45 with breast cancer. Each CDR3 is given with its conserved first and last residue. Each record gives: clone size, J gene, D gene, V gene, CDR3 protein, CDR3 DNA. D genes are given only for firm matches. The size of a clone is reported for some rows only, either as once, few or many, or as a class for expanded clones.

-,TRBJ2-7,TRBD1,TRBV6-6,CASRGQGKDFEQYF,TGTGCCAGCAGGGGACAGGGAAAGGATTTCGAGCAGTACTTC
few,TRBJ2-2,-,TRBV4-1,CASSQGGGYTGELFF,TGCGCCAGCAGCCAAGGGGGAGGTTACACCGGGGAGCTGTTTTTT
-,TRBJ2-2,TRBD1,TRBV6-5,CASSLDREGTGELFF,TGTGCCAGCAGCCTCGACAGGGAAGGTACCGGGGAGCTGTTTTTT
-,TRBJ1-3,-,TRBV7-2,CASSFRQAGNTIYF,TGTGCCAGCAGCTTTCGACAGGCTGGAAACACCATATATTTT
-,TRBJ1-5,TRBD1,TRBV19,CASSMGQGSYQPQHF,TGTGCCAGTAGTATGGGACAGGGCAGTTATCAGCCCCAGCATTTT
once,TRBJ2-1,-,TRBV21-1,CASSQNRLAGVCNEQFF,TGTGCCAGCAGCCAAAATAGACTAGCGGGAGTATGTAATGAGCAGTTCTTC
-,TRBJ1-2,TRBD1,TRBV29-1,CSVELWDSDVYGYTF,TGCAGCGTGGAACTATGGGACAGTGATGTCTATGGCTACACCTTC
-,TRBJ2-1,-,TRBV7-2,CASSSWNEQFF,TGTGCCAGCAGCTCCTGGAATGAGCAGTTCTTC
-,TRBJ2-1,-,TRBV7-6,CASSVGEGYEQFF,TGTGCCAGCAGCGTCGGTGAGGGGTATGAGCAGTTCTTC
-,TRBJ2-5,TRBD2,TRBV5-4,CASSLTSGRARETQYF,TGTGCCAGCAGCTTAACTAGCGGGAGGGCCCGGGAGACCCAGTACTTC
-,TRBJ2-5,TRBD2,TRBV6-5,CASSYSSGRAGETQYF,TGTGCCAGCAGTTACTCAAGCGGGAGGGCTGGGGAGACCCAGTACTTC
-,TRBJ1-2,-,TRBV5-4,CASSLGLNGYGYTF,TGTGCCAGCAGCTTGGGACTTAATGGGTATGGCTACACCTTC
-,TRBJ1-2,-,TRBV7-7,CASSIDECRKTYGYTF,TGTGCCAGCAGCATAGACGAGTGCCGAAAGACCTATGGCTACACCTTC
few,TRBJ2-7,-,TRBV7-9,CASSAALPSSYEQYF,TGTGCCAGCAGCGCAGCCCTCCCCAGCTCCTACGAGCAGTACTTC
-,TRBJ1-1,-,TRBV10-3,CAISPGVPEAFF,TGTGCCATCAGTCCCGGGGTACCTGAAGCTTTCTTT
-,TRBJ1-1,-,TRBV23-1,CASSTVKHPTTEAFF,TGCGCCAGCAGCACCGTTAAACATCCTACCACTGAAGCTTTCTTT
-,TRBJ1-5,TRBD1,TRBV25-1,CASSESARGSQPQHF,TGTGCCAGCAGTGAATCAGCCAGGGGGAGTCAGCCCCAGCATTTT
-,TRBJ1-2,-,TRBV6-5,CASSYMRTNYGYTF,TGTGCCAGCAGTTACATGCGGACTAACTATGGCTACACCTTC
-,TRBJ2-7,-,TRBV5-1,CASSLGDKSYEQYF,TGCGCCAGCAGCTTGGGGGACAAGTCCTACGAGCAGTACTTC
-,TRBJ1-1,-,TRBV5-5,CASSSLGRRNTEAFF,TGTGCCAGCAGCTCCCTGGGACGGAGGAACACTGAAGCTTTCTTT